This TCR beta chain was captured by sequencing in a study of cytomegalovirus exposure and HLA in healthy donors. The CDR3 runs 14 residues. The germline CDR1 and CDR2 sequences are ENHRY and SYGVKD. Unmatched junction bases numbered 2, after V lost 5 bases and J lost 2 bases. In the PCR, 60 Vbeta and 13 Jbeta primers were used. TCRdb's table, derived via immunoSEQ multiplex PCR, lists solely in-frame clones and lacks some. The top ten clones hold around 0.86% of a sample with 90,000 to 110,000 clones, around 15% of them seen once. This sequence joins TRBV10-3 and TRBJ1-3; 8 positions match TRBD1. Material: PBMCs. This clonotype was obtained from a female donor in good health and CMV-seronegative. The CDR3 DNA reads TGTGCCATCAGTACAGGGGGAACTGGAAACACCATATATTTT. It translates to CAISTGGTGNTIYF.